This T cell receptor (beta chain) was recorded in a study of T cells in Graves' hyperthyroidism and ophthalmopathy. Study results and limitations: Most expanded thyroid clonotypes above 0.001 also appeared in blood. Ophthalmopathy was predicted by the model a median of 6.5 months ahead of onset.

Clinical Activity Scores of at least 3, NOSPECS grades of at least 4 and durations under 3 months characterized ophthalmopathy patients. The table lists this clonotype with many counts. Antigen specificity is unknown. The CDR3 runs 13 residues. Trimming took 8 bases from V and 0 from J; bases not matched to a gene: 3. The V gene's germline CDR1 is MNHEY and CDR2 SMNVEV (reference sequence). TCR beta CDR3 sequences were amplified from RNA transcripts. Primed by the HTBI set, a first-round RT-PCR was run on the TCR CDR3. From the multiplex PCR reads, TCRdb called clonotypes with MiXCR, one entry per CDR3 protein. The table includes more than 300,000 distinct CDR3 sequences, roughly 15% detected once.

The rearrangement uses TRBV27 and TRBJ2-7; 8 bases are shared with TRBD1. The sample taken for sequencing was blood. This clonotype was obtained from a woman aged 25 to 39 with Graves' ophthalmopathy. The CDR3 DNA reads TGTGCCAGCGCTACAGGGGGCTCCTACGAGCAGTACTTC. Amino acids: CASATGGSYEQYF.